These 24 T cell receptor beta chains share one sample of origin, sequenced in a study of blood T cell repertoires in COVID-19. Here immunoSEQ multiplex PCR was the method, and the copy in TCRdb shows in-frame clones only, minus some. The sample has approximately 160,000 clones, approximately 87% seen once. Sequenced sample: peripheral blood. The receptor source for this set is a woman between 65 and 79 years old with acute or convalescent COVID-19.

CDR3 bases: TGTGCCAGCAGATACACAGGGGAGGGAAACACCATATATTTT. This encodes CASRYTGEGNTIYF. The chain couples TRBV6-5 to TRBJ1-3; 7 bases match TRBD1. CDR1 and CDR2 (germline): MNHEY, SVGAGI. The CDR3 is 14 amino acids. Trimming took 6 bases from V and 4 from J; bases not matched to a gene: 6.

The rearrangement joins TRBV21-1 to TRBJ2-7; the table's TRBD2 call for D was not verified on the DNA. TRBV21-1 is listed as a pseudogene. This CDR3 spans 15 amino acids. The CDR3 DNA reads as TGTGCCAGCAGCAAAACCTCAACTGTAGTCTCCGAGCAGTACTTC. The encoded protein is CASSKTSTVVSEQYF.

This sequence joins TRBV10-3 and TRBJ1-2, with 10 nucleotides matching TRBD1. V shed 4 bases and J 8 bases; nucleotides not matched to a gene: 1. The CDR3 runs to 12 residues. The V gene's germline CDR1 is ENHRY and CDR2 SYGVKD. The CDR3, as DNA: TGTGCCATCAGTGTGACAGGGGGCGGCTACACCTTC. It codes for CAISVTGGGYTF.

The rearrangement links TRBV7-6 to TRBJ2-1; 7 nucleotides match TRBD1. From germline, CDR1 is SGHVS and CDR2 FNYEAQ. There are 16 residues in the CDR3. The ends lost 3 bases at V and 0 bases at J; junction bases unmatched: 5. DNA of the CDR3: TGTGCCAGCAGCTTGGGGACAGCCAGCTCCTACAATGAGCAGTTCTTC. Protein product: CASSLGTASSYNEQFF.

The J gene is TRBJ1-4, the V gene TRBV5-4; possible D gene TRBD1, 6 bases. This CDR3 is 15 amino acids long. Germline CDR1 and CDR2: SGHNT and YYREEE (reference sequence). Trimming shortened V by 4 bases and J by 4 bases, and 14 bases separated the two germline ends. In DNA, the CDR3 is TGTGCCAGCAGCGCCGGACAGACCGATAATGAAAAACTGTTTTTT. Translated, it gives CASSAGQTDNEKLFF.

The chain carries TRBV28 and TRBJ1-4; no reliable D call. Per germline, CDR1 MDHEN and CDR2 SYDVKM. V was pared by 9 bases and J by 3 bases, with 8 bases between. This CDR3 has 12 residues. CDR3 protein: CASGPANEKLFF. In DNA, the CDR3 is TGTGCCAGTGGCCCTGCTAATGAAAAACTGTTTTTT.

The rearrangement uses TRBV11-2 and TRBJ2-2; no clear D. Germline V lookup: CDR1 SGHAT, CDR2 FQNNGV. The germline V and J ends were trimmed by 3 bases and 0 bases, with 11 bases remaining between them. This CDR3 region has 16 residues. This CDR3 reads CASSLSQSANTGELFF. The DNA for the CDR3 is TGTGCCAGCAGCTTGAGCCAGAGCGCGAACACCGGGGAGCTGTTTTTT.

The chain recombines TRBV5-1 with TRBJ1-1, with a weak D call TRBD1 (6 bases). Per germline, CDR1 SGHRS and CDR2 YFSETQ. Trimming shortened V by 6 bases and J by 1 base, and 16 bases separated the two germline ends. This CDR3 spans 15 amino acids. As DNA, the CDR3 is TGCGCCAGCACTCCGCCCGGGGGGCGGAACACTGAAGCTTTCTTT. This translates into CASTPPGGRNTEAFF.

The chain combines TRBV28 with TRBJ1-5; TRBD1 agrees at 7 bases. In germline, CDR1 is MDHEN, CDR2 SYDVKM. The CDR3 covers 13 residues. With V trimmed by 8 bases and J by 2 bases, 3 bases remained unmatched. The CDR3 coding sequence is TGTGCCAGCCAGGGGGACCGCAATCAGCCCCAGCATTTT. Translation: CASQGDRNQPQHF.

The chain couples TRBV29-1 to TRBJ1-2, with 7 positions matching TRBD1. The CDR3 extends over 13 amino acids. Germline-derived CDR1 and CDR2 are SQVTM and ANQGSEA. Germline trimming cut 4 bases from V and 2 bases from J; bases unmatched to any gene: 4. CDR3 in amino acids: CSVGTGQNYGYTF. Written as DNA, the CDR3 is TGCAGCGTTGGGACAGGTCAAAACTATGGCTACACCTTC.

The chain combines TRBV5-1 with TRBJ2-2, with 10 bases aligning to TRBD1. The length of the CDR3 is 18 residues. Germline trimming cut 3 bases from V and 3 bases from J; bases unmatched to any gene: 11. Germline V CDR1 and CDR2: SGHRS, YFSETQ. Here the CDR3 DNA reads TGCGCCAGCAGCTGGGGGGGACAGGGGCGCGGCCACACCGGGGAGCTGTTTTTT. It encodes CASSWGGQGRGHTGELFF.

This clone has a single count. The chain is built from TRBV5-1 and TRBJ2-7, with 9 bases identical to TRBD2. This CDR3 spans 16 amino acids. Trimming removed 4 bases from V and 3 bases from J; junction bases left unmatched: 11. Germline CDR1 reads SGHRS; CDR2 reads YFSETQ. In DNA, the CDR3 is TGCGCCAGCAGCCCGGGGGGCCTAGCGGGACACTACGAGCAGTACTTC. Amino acid sequence: CASSPGGLAGHYEQYF. The whole variable domain, remainder taken from reference TRBV5-1 and TRBJ2-7, is KAGVTQTPRYLIKTRGQQVTLSCSPISGHRSVSWYQQTPGQGLQFLFEYFSETQRNKGNFPGRFSGRQFSNSRSEMNVSTLELGDSALYLCASSPGGLAGHYEQYFGPGTRLTVT.

This clone is a singleton in its sample. V usage is TRBV27 and J usage is TRBJ1-6; the D is unclear. The CDR3 has 14 amino acids. Deletions cut 4 bases from V and 7 bases from J, with 11 bases between. Germline V gives CDR1 MNHEY, CDR2 SMNVEV (reference sequence). Here the CDR3 reads CASSSDASNSPLHF. As DNA, the CDR3 is TGTGCCAGCAGTTCAGATGCCTCGAATTCACCCCTCCACTTT.

In its sample, this clone was seen once. A junction end diverges from the germline sequence, so it may reflect a read error. The chain joins TRBV28 to TRBJ1-2; TRBD1 is a possible D gene (6 bases). The CDR3 loop spans 11 amino acids. The germline gives CDR1 MDHEN, CDR2 SYDVKM. The CDR3 here is CASSSRQALIF. CDR3 in DNA: TGTGCCAGCAGTTCCCGACAGGCTCTTATCTTC.

The chain joins TRBV12-3 or TRBV12-4 to TRBJ1-1; D is possibly TRBD1 (5 bases). The CDR3 runs to 13 residues. Trimming stripped 3 bases from V and 3 bases from J, with 8 bases between. CDR3 sequence reads: CASSFGGDTEAFF. CDR3 in DNA: TGTGCCAGCAGTTTTGGGGGGGACACTGAAGCTTTCTTT.

V gene TRBV6-5 combines with J gene TRBJ1-6; D ambiguous. The CDR3 totals 15 residues. The V and J ends lost 0 bases and 4 bases respectively, with 7 bases between them. Germline loops: CDR1 MNHEY, CDR2 SVGAGI. The CDR3 DNA reads TGTGCCAGCAGTTACTCATCGACTTATAATTCACCCCTCCACTTT. Translating it yields CASSYSSTYNSPLHF.

V and J are TRBV28 and TRBJ1-2; D may be TRBD1 (5 bases). Germline V gene data show CDR1 as MDHEN and CDR2 as SYDVKM. This CDR3 is built from 14 residues. V dropped 3 bases and J dropped 4 bases, with 12 bases sitting between them. The CDR3 bases are TGTGCCAGCAGTTTTGGGGCAGACTCCTATGGCTACACCTTC. Translating it yields CASSFGADSYGYTF.

In its sample, this clone was seen once. The rearrangement links TRBV6-1 to TRBJ1-2; D is possibly TRBD1 (5 bases). Germline loops: CDR1 MNHNS, CDR2 SASEGT. Trimming stripped 4 bases from V and 1 base from J, with 22 bases between. CDR3 size: 18 residues. The CDR3 DNA reads TGTGCCAGCAGTGGAACCTTCGATGGGGCCGGTTATAACTATGGCTACACCTTC. Translating it yields CASSGTFDGAGYNYGYTF.

CDR3 region: CASSSDSKPNQPQHF. CDR3 bases: TGTGCCAGCAGTTCCGACAGCAAGCCCAATCAGCCCCAGCATTTT. This sequence joins TRBV6-2 or TRBV6-3 and TRBJ1-5; a weak D match, TRBD1 (5 bases). Trimming took 4 bases from V and 3 from J, leaving 13 bases between them. CDR3 length: 15 amino acids. Germline V gene lookup returns CDR1 MNHEY and CDR2 SVGEGT.

The chain links TRBV5-8 to TRBJ1-2; D is uncertain. The CDR3 contains 14 residues. Trimming cost V 0 bases and J 4 bases, with 10 bases left between them. Per germline, CDR1 SGHTS and CDR2 YDEGEE. This CDR3 reads CASSLEPESYGYTF. CDR3 in DNA: TGTGCCAGCAGCTTGGAACCAGAAAGCTATGGCTACACCTTC.

This clone was observed a handful of times. The V and J genes are TRBV27 and TRBJ1-1; unclear D gene. The CDR3 spans 12 residues. Germline CDR1 reads MNHEY; CDR2 reads SMNVEV (reference sequence). V gave up 8 bases and J gave up 1 base, with 8 bases separating them. The CDR3 bases are TGTGCCAGCTCCCCAGAGAACACTGAAGCTTTCTTT. Its translation: CASSPENTEAFF.

The rearrangement links TRBV9 to TRBJ1-2, with 9 bases fitting TRBD1. The CDR3 length is 15 residues. Germline V gene lookup returns CDR1 SGDLS and CDR2 YYNGEE. Trimming took 0 bases from V and 7 from J; bases not matched to a gene: 7. The CDR3: CASSVDRGHLSGYTF. CDR3 nucleotides: TGTGCCAGCAGCGTAGACAGGGGGCATCTCTCTGGCTACACCTTC.

The rearrangement uses TRBV3-1 (or the pseudogene TRBV3-2) and TRBJ2-2, with D possibly being TRBD2 (6 bases). Germline CDR1 LGHDT, CDR2 YNNKEL (reference sequence). Trimming shortened V by 1 base and J by 6 bases, and 12 bases separated the two germline ends. The CDR3 has 15 residues. CDR3: CASSQGPGGSGELFF. Here the CDR3 DNA reads TGTGCCAGCAGCCAAGGCCCTGGAGGGTCCGGGGAGCTGTTTTTT.

This clone appeared once. The V call is TRBV10-3, the J call TRBJ1-2, with 8 bases lining up with TRBD1. CDR1 and CDR2 from the germline V gene are ENHRY and SYGVKD. With 8 bases clipped from V and 2 bases from J, the junction kept 7 bases outside the gene matches. CDR3 size: 14 residues. The CDR3 sequence is CAIGYGQGNYGYTF. DNA of the CDR3: TGTGCCATCGGGTATGGACAGGGAAACTATGGCTACACCTTC.